The next 14 T cell receptor beta chains were all read from a single sample in a study of beta chain features in type 1 diabetes. Investigators reverse transcribed all isolated RNA, so they sequenced expressed TCRB transcripts. Using immunoSEQ multiplex PCR, the repertoire was profiled, and TCRdb retains in-frame clones only, with some absent. The table includes about 270,000 clones, roughly an eighth detected once. These TCRs' antigens remain unknown. Overall study findings and caveats: The study found moderately but significantly shorter TCRB CDR3s in all four CD4+ subsets of Type 1 diabetes patients.

The sequencing input was naive CD4+ T cells from blood. These receptors originate from a man aged 25 to 45 with type 1 diabetes.

This clone came up a few times. This chain joins TRBV29-1 and TRBJ2-5; 10 bases map to TRBD1. CDR1 and CDR2 from the germline V gene are SQVTM and ANQGSEA. V shed 3 bases and J 3 bases; nucleotides not matched to a gene: 10. The CDR3 loop spans 16 amino acids. The CDR3 protein is CSVEDLFGTGEETQYF. For the CDR3, the DNA is TGCAGCGTTGAGGATCTGTTTGGGACAGGGGAAGAGACCCAGTACTTC.

This clone was counted only a few times. The chain joins TRBV5-1 to TRBJ1-2; maybe TRBD1 (6 bases). The CDR3 consists of 13 residues. The germline CDR1 and CDR2 sequences are SGHRS and YFSETQ. V was cut by 4 bases and J by 2 bases, with 9 bases left in between. The CDR3 region has the DNA TGCGCCAGCAGCCCGGACAGAAACTATGGCTACACCTTC. Its protein is CASSPDRNYGYTF.

This clone was recorded a few times. The chain recombines TRBV28 with TRBJ2-7; 10 nucleotides agree with TRBD1. Germline trimming cut 5 bases from V and 2 bases from J; bases unmatched to any gene: 6. The CDR3 has 15 amino acids. The V gene's germline CDR1 is MDHEN and CDR2 SYDVKM. The CDR3 nucleotides read TGTGCCAGCAGTCCGACCGGGACAGGGGCCTACGAGCAGTACTTC. It translates to CASSPTGTGAYEQYF.

This clone appeared a few times. The gene calls are TRBV28 and TRBJ2-5; 10 bases match TRBD2. V dropped 7 bases and J dropped 1; count of bases not matched to a gene: 9. The CDR3 length is 16 residues. The germline gives CDR1 MDHEN, CDR2 SYDVKM. Written as DNA, the CDR3 is TGTGCCAGCAAACCCCTGCTAGCGGGAGTCCAAGAGACCCAGTACTTC. Protein sequence: CASKPLLAGVQETQYF. The whole variable domain, remainder taken from reference TRBV28 and TRBJ2-5, is DVKVTQSSRYLVKRTGEKVFLECVQDMDHENMFWYRQDPGLGLRLIYFSYDVKMKEKGDIPEGYSVSREKKERFSLILESASTNQTSMYLCASKPLLAGVQETQYFGPGTRLLVL.

This clone was recorded a few times. This chain uses TRBV14 with TRBJ2-6, with a possible D match to TRBD1 (6 bases). Germline V lookup: CDR1 SGHDN, CDR2 FVKESK. CDR3 size: 17 residues. V gave up 6 bases and J gave up 3 bases, with 18 bases separating them. The chain's CDR3 is CASSNYRVFNGANVLTF. CDR3 nucleotides: TGTGCCAGCAGTAACTACAGGGTTTTCAATGGGGCCAACGTCCTGACTTTC. The variable domain in full, completed from reference TRBV14 and TRBJ2-6, reads EAGVTQFPSHSVIEKGQTVTLRCDPISGHDNLYWYRRVMGKEIKFLLHFVKESKQDESGMPNNRFLAERTGGTYSTLKVQPAELEDSGVYFCASSNYRVFNGANVLTFGAGSRLTVL.

This clone was seen only a few times. The rearrangement joins TRBV18 to TRBJ2-5, with D hard to call. From germline, CDR1 is KGHSH and CDR2 LQKENI. This CDR3 contains 15 residues. Trimming took 3 bases from V and 4 from J, leaving 15 bases between them. The CDR3 loop reads CASSPSWALGETQYF. For the CDR3, the DNA is TGTGCCAGCTCACCGAGCTGGGCTCTGGGAGAGACCCAGTACTTC.

V gene TRBV4-3 combines with J gene TRBJ2-7, with a possible D match to TRBD2 (5 bases). Trimming took off 0 bases at V and 4 bases at J, with 16 bases between the two ends. The CDR3 contains 16 residues. Germline CDR1 LGHNA, CDR2 YSLEER. CDR3 sequence (DNA): TGCGCCAGCAGCCAAGAATTGGAGCTAGCAGATTACGAGCAGTACTTC. Translated: CASSQELELADYEQYF.

CDR3 nucleotide sequence: TGTGCCAGCAGTTCCGAGACTAACTATGGCTACACCTTC. It yields the protein CASSSETNYGYTF. The gene calls are TRBV25-1 and TRBJ1-2, with D unresolved. CDR1 and CDR2 (germline): MGHDK, SYGVNS. CDR3 length: 13 amino acids. V lost 5 bases and J 0 bases, leaving 7 bases between the germline ends.

The chain joins TRBV18 to TRBJ2-1, with D perhaps matching TRBD2 (5 bases). V was trimmed by 1 base and J by 9 bases, leaving 7 bases between them. This CDR3 is 12 amino acids long. Per germline, CDR1 KGHSH and CDR2 LQKENI. CDR3 DNA: TGTGCCAGCTCACCACGGGCGGGTGAGCAGTTCTTC. It encodes CASSPRAGEQFF.

This clone was seen more than once but under ten times. V and J are TRBV12-5 and TRBJ2-2, with 10 bases identical to TRBD2. The CDR3 consists of 17 residues. With V trimmed by 0 bases and J by 4 bases, 5 bases remained unmatched. In germline, CDR1 is LGHNT, CDR2 FRNRAP. The CDR3 sequence: CASGLVISGRFTGELFF. The CDR3 coding sequence is TGTGCTAGTGGTTTGGTTATTAGCGGGAGGTTCACCGGGGAGCTGTTTTTT.

The chain employs TRBV9 and TRBJ2-7; TRBD2 agrees at 7 bases. Germline-derived CDR1 and CDR2 are SGDLS and YYNGEE. V lost 0 bases, J lost 2 bases, and 2 bases stayed unmatched. This CDR3 has 14 amino acids. The CDR3 region is CASSVDGRAYEQYF. CDR3 DNA sequence: TGTGCCAGCAGCGTAGATGGGAGGGCCTACGAGCAGTACTTC. Drawing the rest from reference TRBV9 and TRBJ2-7, the complete variable domain is DSGVTQTPKHLITATGQRVTLRCSPRSGDLSVYWYQQSLDQGLQFLIQYYNGEERAKGNILERFSAQQFPDLHSELNLSSLELGDSALYFCASSVDGRAYEQYFGPGTRLTVT.

The V gene is TRBV19, the J gene TRBJ1-4; D is unresolved. This CDR3 is 16 amino acids long. Trimming removed 10 bases at V and 8 bases at J, with 26 bases between. The germline V gene has CDR1 LNHDA and CDR2 SQIVND (reference sequence). The CDR3 DNA reads TGTGCCACCACCCGAGGACCGACGATGGGGAGAGAAAAACTGTTTTTT. Residues: CATTRGPTMGREKLFF.

This chain links TRBV18 with TRBJ1-5; tentatively, D is TRBD1 (6 bases). The V and J ends lost 6 bases and 5 bases respectively, with 17 bases between them. Germline V gene sequence: CDR1 KGHSH, CDR2 LQKENI. CDR3 length: 15 amino acids. CDR3 DNA sequence: TGTGCCAGCTCCCTTCAGGGGAGTCTGGATCAGCCCCAGCATTTT. Its translation: CASSLQGSLDQPQHF.

This clone was observed a handful of times. The chain recombines TRBV29-1 with TRBJ2-2, with 11 nucleotides matching TRBD2. Germline V gene sequence: CDR1 SQVTM, CDR2 ANQGSEA. The CDR3 is made up of 13 amino acids. Trimming removed 7 bases from V and 7 bases from J; junction bases left unmatched: 5. CDR3 sequence (DNA): TGCAGCGCCACCGGGACTAGCGGCGGGGAGCTGTTTTTT. It codes for CSATGTSGGELFF.